Below are 16 T cell receptor beta chains sequenced from a single sample in a study of early T cells in non-severe SARS-CoV-2 infection. TCRdb processed the 5' RACE reads anew with MiXCR; each CDR3 protein has one entry. This table holds tens of thousands of distinct CDR3 sequences, about 10% found once. The sequencing used whole blood, collected at baseline. These receptors were taken from an adult who was a healthcare worker with PCR-confirmed SARS-CoV-2 infection or an uninfected control (not recorded which).

This clonotype was seen a few times. This chain uses TRBV30 with TRBJ1-1; TRBD1 is a possible D gene (6 bases). V was trimmed by 5 bases and J by 1 base, leaving 11 bases between them. The CDR3 totals 13 residues. CDR1 is GTSNPN and CDR2 is SVGIG in the germline V gene (reference sequence). CDR3 in DNA: TGTGCCTGGTCCGGGACAACGAACACTGAAGCTTTCTTT. It specifies CAWSGTTNTEAFF.

This clonotype has more than one count but fewer than ten. The chain employs TRBV3-1 and TRBJ1-1, with a tentative D call TRBD1 (5 bases). The V gene's germline CDR1 is LGHDT and CDR2 YNNKEL (reference sequence). The CDR3 runs 12 residues. The V end lost 0 bases, the J end lost 10 bases, and 9 bases lay between the germline ends. The CDR3 reads CASSQDRGLAFF. The CDR3 coding sequence is TGTGCCAGCAGCCAAGATCGGGGGTTAGCTTTCTTT.

The gene calls are TRBV7-2 and TRBJ2-3; 13 bases fit TRBD2. The ends lost 7 bases at V and 3 bases at J; junction bases unmatched: 13. Germline V gives CDR1 SGHTA, CDR2 FQGNSA. There are 18 residues in the CDR3. The CDR3 reads CASTLGGLAGRRTDTQYF. CDR3 in DNA: TGTGCCAGCACCTTGGGGGGACTAGCGGGGAGAAGGACAGATACGCAGTATTTT.

This clonotype was found a few times. The chain recombines TRBV10-3 with TRBJ1-1; D may be TRBD1 (6 bases). The V gene lost 1 base and the J gene lost 4 bases, with 16 bases spanning the gap. The CDR3 runs to 16 residues. Germline V lookup: CDR1 ENHRY, CDR2 SYGVKD. In DNA, the CDR3 is TGTGCCATCAGTGAGTGGGGAGGGGGATCGGCCACTGAAGCTTTCTTT. Translation gives CAISEWGGGSATEAFF.

The rearrangement joins TRBV20-1 to TRBJ2-4, with 12 bases identical to TRBD2. The V and J ends lost 5 bases and 9 bases, in that order; junction bases with no gene match: 23. The CDR3 has 19 residues. CDR1 is DFQATT and CDR2 is SNEGSKA in the germline V gene (reference sequence). Here the CDR3 DNA reads TGCAGTGCTCGCCGACTAGCGGGGGCCACTTCCGACCCCAAACGCATTCAGTACTTC. It is translated as CSARRLAGATSDPKRIQYF.

The chain carries TRBV9 and TRBJ2-1, with D possibly being TRBD2 (6 bases). CDR1 SGDLS and CDR2 YYNGEE come from the germline V gene. Deletions cut 5 bases from V and 6 bases from J, with 18 bases between. The CDR3 totals 15 residues. CDR3 bases: TGTGCCAGCAGTCAAGGGACTGCCTGGGGCAATGAGCAGTTCTTC. Translation: CASSQGTAWGNEQFF.

This clonotype has a single count. This chain links TRBV29-1 with TRBJ2-7; TRBD1 might be the D (5 bases). Germline values: CDR1 SQVTM, CDR2 ANQGSEA. V lost 2 bases, J lost 6 bases, and 14 bases lay in between. The CDR3 contains 13 residues. The DNA of the CDR3 is TGCAGCGTTGAATTCAGGGTTGGTAGCGAGCAGTACTTC. The encoded protein is CSVEFRVGSEQYF.

In its sample, this clonotype was seen a few times. This chain links TRBV7-8 with TRBJ2-3, with D possibly TRBD2 on 7 matching bases. The CDR3 has 15 residues. Trimming removed 7 bases from V and 6 bases from J, with 20 bases in between. Per the germline V gene, CDR1 is SGHVS and CDR2 is FQNEAQ. The CDR3 DNA sequence: TGTGCCAGCACCCGAGGGGGGGGGCCGGCGGATACGCAGTATTTT. Translation: CASTRGGGPADTQYF. Using reference TRBV7-8 and TRBJ2-3 for the parts outside the CDR3, the full variable domain is GAGVSQSPRYKVAKRGQDVALRCDPISGHVSLFWYQQALGQGPEFLTYFQNEAQLDKSGLPSDRFFAERPEGSVSTLKIQRTQQEDSAVYLCASTRGGGPADTQYFGPGTRLTVL.

J is TRBJ2-5 and V is TRBV18; D remains unclear. Per the germline V gene, CDR1 is KGHSH and CDR2 is LQKENI. The CDR3 has 16 residues. V lost 1 base, J lost 4 bases, and 16 bases lay in between. The CDR3: CASSPRGSPTGETQYF. For the CDR3, the DNA is TGTGCCAGCTCACCACGGGGTTCCCCCACGGGAGAGACCCAGTACTTC.

This clonotype was seen a few times. The rearrangement links TRBV7-9 to TRBJ2-5; D is unclear. Germline values: CDR1 SEHNR, CDR2 FQNEAQ (reference sequence). With 0 bases removed from V and 4 bases from J, the gap between germline ends came to 6 bases. The CDR3 is 13 residues long. The CDR3 DNA sequence: TGTGCCAGCAGCTTAGCGCCCTCAGAGACCCAGTACTTC. Its protein product is CASSLAPSETQYF. Combining the CDR3 with reference TRBV7-9 and TRBJ2-5 gives the whole variable domain DTGVSQNPRHKITKRGQNVTFRCDPISEHNRLYWYRQTLGQGPEFLTYFQNEAQLEKSRLLSDRFSAERPKGSFSTLEIQRTEQGDSAMYLCASSLAPSETQYFGPGTRLLVL.

This clonotype was picked up a small number of times. The V gene is TRBV7-2, the J gene TRBJ1-1; no clear D. The length of the CDR3 is 15 residues. Germline V CDR1 and CDR2: SGHTA, FQGNSA. Trimming stripped 1 base from V and 1 base from J, with 10 bases between. In nucleotides, the CDR3 is TGTGCCAGCAGCTTAGTCGGTACCACGAACACTGAAGCTTTCTTT. This sequence encodes CASSLVGTTNTEAFF. Together with reference TRBV7-2 and TRBJ1-1, the CDR3 gives the full variable domain: GAGVSQSPSNKVTEKGKDVELRCDPISGHTALYWYRQSLGQGLEFLIYFQGNSAPDKSGLPSDRFSAERTGGSVSTLTIQRTQQEDSAVYLCASSLVGTTNTEAFFGQGTRLTVV.

The chain carries TRBV12-3 or TRBV12-4 and TRBJ2-5; 8 bases line up with TRBD2. V trimming: 1 base; J trimming: 3 bases; junction bases outside the gene matches: 1. CDR3 length: 14 amino acids. In nucleotides, the CDR3 is TGTGCCAGCAGTTTAGTACTAGCGGAAGAGACCCAGTACTTC. This sequence encodes CASSLVLAEETQYF.

The chain combines TRBV21-1 with TRBJ1-6; TRBD1 is the table's D call and was not checked against the DNA. TRBV21-1 is given as a pseudogene. The CDR3 covers 18 residues. DNA of the CDR3: TGTGCCAGCAGCAAATTGGGTCCCCGGGACACGGGGAAGGCACCCCTCCACTTT. This gives the protein CASSKLGPRDTGKAPLHF.

As to this clonotype: One end of the junction fails to match germline, which may point to a read error. The rearrangement joins TRBV19 to TRBJ2-4; no reliable D call. The CDR3 totals 13 residues. CDR1 is LNHDA, CDR2 SQIVND, per germline (reference sequence). The CDR3 region has the DNA TGTGCCAGCCTAGGGTTTACCAAAAACATTCAGTGCTTC. Translation gives CASLGFTKNIQCF.

This clonotype was detected only a few times. The chain uses TRBV5-1 and TRBJ2-1, with a tentative D call TRBD2 (5 bases). This CDR3 comprises 14 residues. Germline values: CDR1 SGHRS, CDR2 YFSETQ. The ends were cut back, 3 bases at V and 6 bases at J, with 13 bases in the middle. CDR3 DNA: TGCGCCAGCAGCTCCTGGACTGGACGCAATGAGCAGTTCTTC. Translating it yields CASSSWTGRNEQFF. Supplemented by reference TRBV5-1 and TRBJ2-1, the full variable domain reads KAGVTQTPRYLIKTRGQQVTLSCSPISGHRSVSWYQQTPGQGLQFLFEYFSETQRNKGNFPGRFSGRQFSNSRSEMNVSTLELGDSALYLCASSSWTGRNEQFFGPGTRLTVL.

This clonotype was counted at least ten times. The chain combines TRBV20-1 with TRBJ1-2; D is possibly TRBD1 (6 bases). The CDR3 has 14 residues. Between the trimmed V and J ends, which lost 0 bases and 7 bases, there was a span of 15 bases. Germline lookup yields CDR1 DFQATT and CDR2 SNEGSKA (reference sequence). CDR3 sequence (DNA): TGCAGTGCTAGAGATACGCAACAGGGAAGTGGCTACACCTTC. It yields the protein CSARDTQQGSGYTF.